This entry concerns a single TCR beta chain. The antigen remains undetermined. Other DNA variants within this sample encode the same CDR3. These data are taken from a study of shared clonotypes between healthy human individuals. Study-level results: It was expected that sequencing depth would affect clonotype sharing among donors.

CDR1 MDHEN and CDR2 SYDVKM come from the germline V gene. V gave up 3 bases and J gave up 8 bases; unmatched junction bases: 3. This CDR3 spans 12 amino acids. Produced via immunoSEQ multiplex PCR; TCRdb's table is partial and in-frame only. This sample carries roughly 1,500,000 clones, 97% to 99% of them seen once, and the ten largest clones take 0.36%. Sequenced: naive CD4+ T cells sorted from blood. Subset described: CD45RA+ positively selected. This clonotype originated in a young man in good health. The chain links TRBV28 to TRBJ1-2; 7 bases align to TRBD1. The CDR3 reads CASSLRGLGYTF. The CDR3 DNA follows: TGTGCCAGCAGTTTGAGGGGGCTCGGCTACACCTTC.